This T cell receptor beta chain was sequenced in a study of shared clonotypes between healthy human individuals (dated by TCRdb to 2019 to 2021). Regarding the study in general: The cohort comprised two women and a few men aged 18 to 49 years. For each donor, three plates each were used for CD4 naive and CD4 memory, two plates were used for CD8 naive, and one plate was used for CD8 memory. To estimate repertoire size and how much clonotype sharing occurs between individuals, the study deeply sequenced the blood TCR repertoires of 5 or 6 healthy adults. To increase sequencing depth and limit assay-specific biases, TCR repertoire library preparation and sequencing were carried out by different laboratories using diverse techniques. Between about 0.8 and 9 billion PBMCs per donor were obtained by leukapheresis.

About this clone: It has no known antigen specificity. No quality values exist for individual bases; no much larger clone is one base distant.

Donors were healthy HIV-negative adults with no recently reported acute infections or vaccinations. Every donor was a Caucasian adult living in Nashville, Tennessee, USA. Magnetic negative selection was used to enrich CD4+ T cells, after which naive cells were positively selected on CD45RA and the negative fraction became the memory subset. After blood collection by leukapheresis, PBMCs were isolated using Ficoll-Histopaque density gradient centrifugation and then cryopreserved in the vapor phase of liquid nitrogen. Analytical flow cytometry was used to check the purity and quantity of every magnetically sorted T cell population. Each sorted fraction had its genomic DNA isolated and then quantified by UV absorbance on a Nanodrop 2000c. On the study overall, not on this receptor specifically: When several donors were compared, the shared fraction of clonotypes was around 4.6% for naive CD4, around 4% for naive CD8, 2% to 2.5% for memory CD4, and 0.4% for memory CD8. Only blood was sampled, and tissue TCR repertoires likely differ from those in blood. Pairwise subsampling led to the expectation that sequencing depth would affect the degree of clonotype sharing among donors. Naive subsets generally had larger estimated clonotype richness than memory subsets. Clonotypes shared by all four sorted-subset donors showed higher generation probabilities than non-shared clonotypes. Incomplete sequencing was indicated by rarefaction of sorted-subset datasets, despite the large sequencing depth. Because the study included only a small number of donors, the genetic and exposure-history diversity represented was limited.

From cysteine to phenylalanine, the CDR3 is 19 amino acids long. Only the CDR3 portion is preserved as DNA: 57 bases, with reading frame beginning at the first base. V loses 7 bases at its end and J loses 3 bases; junction bases beyond the gene matches: 18. The germline V gene supplies CDR1 MDHEN and CDR2 SYDVKM. Using the deep immunoSEQ assay, multiplex PCR amplified TCR CDR3 regions from genomic DNA. Genomic DNA extracted from each cell subset was distributed evenly over all wells of several immunoSEQ 96-well plates, and each plate served as one replicate. Each replicate PCR for sorted subsets received about 0.2 ug genomic DNA, equal to some 32,000 T cell genomes. Purified libraries were measured with a Qubit 3.0 fluorometer, size-checked on a Bioanalyzer 2100, and measured again with the KAPA Library Quantification kit. A separate single-read 150-cycle Illumina NextSeq 550 flow cell was used to sequence each immunoSEQ 96-well plate. As for the authors' bioinformatics: Because only junctional sequences without quality scores were contained in the immunoSEQ output, filtering matching that applied to full-length reads could not be performed. Sequences were annotated with PyIR, a Python wrapper for IgBLAST v1.9, and V/J genes and CDR3 were assigned using IMGT germline references. Any read was removed if the V/J assignment was weak (E-value above 1e-6), the CDR3 was missing, or the read contained stop codons, out-of-frame junctions, or ambiguous translated residues. V3J clonotypes were defined as sequences sharing an identical inferred V gene, J gene, and CDR3 amino acid sequence. Percentage overlap between repertoires was calculated by dividing the number of shared unique clonotypes by the size of the smaller repertoire. Repertoire richness was assessed with RTK rarefaction, the Chao1 estimator, and Recon v2.1 estimates of unobserved clonotypes. For all TCRbeta clonotypes obtained by the gDNA method from a few donors, generation probabilities were computed with OLGA. TCRdb provides this immuneACCESS table in a form limited to in-frame rearrangements. Some clones are lacking; in checked studies, under half of them reflect an unresolved V gene, and why the rest are absent is not known. V and J calls and clone size are copied from that table; D and trimming were computed from the DNA. This sample lists roughly 2.2 million clones; 80% to 95% were detected once. The leading ten clones occupy 0.39% of the sample.

The TCR originated in a man between 18 and 29 years old in good health. Some clones in this sample may be carry-over from other donors' samples. The V gene is TRBV28 and the J gene is TRBJ1-2, and TRBD1 matches 12 of the central bases. Sequenced: naive CD4+ T cells from PBMCs. Taken with the paper, the label for cell subset or site translates to: CD45RA+ positively selected. The CDR3 sequence is CASNFGWGTGGAIDYGYTF. The DNA is TGTGCCAGCAATTTCGGCTGGGGGACAGGGGGCGCGATTGACTATGGCTACACCTTC.